Each of the 32 T cell receptor beta chains below was sequenced from the same sample in a study of blood T cell repertoires in COVID-19. Produced via immunoSEQ multiplex PCR; TCRdb's table is partial and in-frame only. The table records 95,000 to 100,000 clones, approximately 81% of them present only once. Input material: peripheral blood. The receptors originated from a woman aged 70 to 79 with active or convalescent COVID-19.

This rearrangement joins TRBV5-5 to TRBJ2-1, with 7 nucleotides matching TRBD1. CDR1 and CDR2 (germline): SGHKS, YYEKEE (reference sequence). CDR3 length equals 16 residues. V shed 3 bases and J 0 bases; nucleotides not matched to a gene: 6. The CDR3 sequence is CASSSLGQSSYNEQFF. DNA of the CDR3: TGTGCCAGCAGCTCCCTGGGACAGTCCTCCTACAATGAGCAGTTCTTC.

The chain joins TRBV4-1 to TRBJ2-7; 8 bases match TRBD2. This CDR3 comprises 16 residues. V was pared by 5 bases and J by 4 bases, with 13 bases of the junction left unmatched. Per germline, CDR1 MGHRA and CDR2 YSYEKL. CDR3 protein: CASSFFPPGLGYEQYF. CDR3 DNA sequence: TGCGCCAGCAGCTTCTTCCCCCCGGGACTAGGGTACGAGCAGTACTTC.

The chain recombines TRBV9 with TRBJ1-1; the D gene is possibly TRBD1 (6 bases). Trimming pared 2 bases from V and 8 bases from J, leaving 19 bases between. Germline V lookup: CDR1 SGDLS, CDR2 YYNGEE. The CDR3 spans 15 residues. This chain's CDR3 is CASSVGSVGQTEAFF. The CDR3 DNA reads TGTGCCAGCAGCGTCGGATCAGTCGGACAGACCGAAGCTTTCTTT.

The rearrangement links TRBV5-5 to TRBJ1-1, with D possibly being TRBD1 (5 bases). V shed 0 bases and J shed 7 bases, with 16 bases lying between them. CDR3 length: 15 amino acids. Germline-derived CDR1 and CDR2 are SGHKS and YYEKEE (reference sequence). In nucleotides, the CDR3 is TGTGCCAGCAGCTTGGTCTATACAGGAGGGGTTGAAGCTTTCTTT. Its protein is CASSLVYTGGVEAFF.

This clone was counted between two and nine times. The V gene is TRBV5-6, the J gene TRBJ1-6, with TRBD1 matching 9 bases. Germline CDR1 is SGHDT and CDR2 is YYEEEE. This CDR3 has 14 amino acids. After removal of 5 bases from V and 7 bases from J, the junction contained 4 bases not matched to a gene. The CDR3 coding sequence is TGTGCCAGCAGTATGACAGGGGGGAATTCACCCCTCCACTTT. Residues: CASSMTGGNSPLHF.

This chain's CDR3 is CASGTGQGGGNIQYF. In DNA, the CDR3 is TGTGCTAGTGGTACAGGACAGGGAGGTGGAAACATTCAGTACTTC. This chain connects TRBV12-5 to TRBJ2-4; TRBD1 matches 8 bases. Germline V gene lookup returns CDR1 LGHNT and CDR2 FRNRAP. V was pared by 5 bases and J by 6 bases, with 9 bases of the junction left unmatched. There are 15 residues in the CDR3.

The chain recombines TRBV5-1 with TRBJ2-3; D is possibly TRBD1 (5 bases). There are 13 residues in the CDR3. CDR1 and CDR2 from the germline V gene are SGHRS and YFSETQ. Trimming took off 5 bases at V and 5 bases at J, with 12 bases between the two ends. CDR3 DNA sequence: TGCGCCAGCAGTACTCAGGGAAGAGATACGCAGTATTTT. Its translation is CASSTQGRDTQYF.

V gene TRBV28 combines with J gene TRBJ2-5, with D possibly being TRBD2 (6 bases). Trimming took off 4 bases at V and 1 base at J, with 16 bases between the two ends. The CDR3 is made up of 16 amino acids. Germline V gene data show CDR1 as MDHEN and CDR2 as SYDVKM. The CDR3 nucleotides read TGTGCCAGCAGTTCCCTTTCGGGGGTGGGCCAAGAGACCCAGTACTTC. It codes for CASSSLSGVGQETQYF.

This chain joins TRBV5-6 and TRBJ2-3; a weak D match, TRBD2 (5 bases). Trimming took 0 bases from V and 3 from J, leaving 11 bases between them. This CDR3 is 15 amino acids long. Germline CDR1 and CDR2: SGHDT and YYEEEE. DNA of the CDR3: TGTGCCAGCAGCTTGGACGGGGTGGCAACAGATACGCAGTATTTT. This translates into CASSLDGVATDTQYF.

V is TRBV30 and J is TRBJ2-7; TRBD2 agrees at 11 bases. Per germline, CDR1 GTSNPN and CDR2 SVGIG (reference sequence). The CDR3 covers 15 residues. Trimming cost V 0 bases and J 3 bases; bases outside gene matches: 4. CDR3 residues: CAWSVGLAGGYEQYF. DNA of the CDR3: TGTGCCTGGAGTGTTGGCCTAGCGGGGGGCTACGAGCAGTACTTC.

J is TRBJ1-6 and V is TRBV7-2; D might be TRBD1 (5 bases). Trimming stripped 5 bases from V and 8 bases from J, with 13 bases between. This CDR3 has 14 residues. The V gene's germline CDR1 is SGHTA and CDR2 FQGNSA. CDR3 in DNA: TGTGCCAGCAGCCTCCGGAGGGGTGATTCACCCCTCCACTTT. It specifies CASSLRRGDSPLHF.

As regards this clone: The DNA is omitted, as the CDR3 cannot be located on it reliably, and the CDR3 follows TCRdb's listing. The V call is TRBV12-3 or TRBV12-4, the J call TRBJ1-5. 13 amino acids form the CDR3, both terminal residues included. CDR3 in amino acids: CASSSSRYQPQHF.

V is TRBV9 and J is TRBJ2-2; 8 bases map to TRBD1. J was trimmed by 4 bases and V by 4 bases; bases with no gene match: 6. The length of the CDR3 is 15 residues. Germline-derived CDR1 and CDR2 are SGDLS and YYNGEE. The CDR3 sequence is CASSNRGSVTGELFF. For the CDR3, the DNA is TGTGCCAGCAGCAACAGGGGGTCGGTCACCGGGGAGCTGTTTTTT.

The chain carries TRBV29-1 and TRBJ1-2; tentatively, D is TRBD1 (5 bases). The length of the CDR3 is 12 residues. Germline V lookup: CDR1 SQVTM, CDR2 ANQGSEA. This CDR3 is CITFGGNYGYTF. In DNA, the CDR3 is TGCATCACCTTTGGGGGGAACTATGGCTACACCTTC.

The table lists this clone with a count of one. The J gene is TRBJ1-4, the V gene TRBV5-6; 7 bases are shared with TRBD1. Germline V gene data show CDR1 as SGHDT and CDR2 as YYEEEE. The CDR3 contains 15 residues. Trimming at V came to 4 bases and at J to 2 bases, leaving 5 bases not matched to a gene. The CDR3 bases are TGTGCCAGCAGCGGTATGGGACAGACTAATGAAAAACTGTTTTTT. Translated: CASSGMGQTNEKLFF.

The chain links TRBV6-2 or TRBV6-3 to TRBJ1-5; tentatively, D is TRBD1 (5 bases). CDR1 and CDR2 (germline): MNHEY, SVGEGT. The CDR3 totals 13 residues. Trimming shortened V by 4 bases and J by 7 bases, and 11 bases separated the two germline ends. The CDR3 bases are TGTGCCAGCAGTTCCCCTGGGGCCCAGCCCCAGCATTTT. It specifies CASSSPGAQPQHF.

In this sample, this clone turned up a few times. The CDR3 DNA reads as TGTGCCAGCAGCAGGGGGCGGAATGGCTACACCTTC. It is translated as CASSRGRNGYTF. The genes are TRBV5-6 and TRBJ1-2; TRBD1 aligns across 7 bases. J was trimmed by 6 bases and V by 4 bases; bases with no gene match: 3. The CDR3 has 12 amino acids. Germline assignment: CDR1 SGHDT and CDR2 YYEEEE.

The genes are TRBV4-3 and TRBJ1-2; D is undetermined. The CDR3 is made up of 15 amino acids. Trimming stripped 2 bases from V and 8 bases from J, with 18 bases between. CDR1 is LGHNA, CDR2 YSLEER, per germline. CDR3 in DNA: TGCGCCAGCAGCCAAAGTGGCGGGGAAAGGAGCGGCTACACCTTC. Protein: CASSQSGGERSGYTF.

For this clone: In the same sample, other DNA sequences code for this CDR3. The chain employs TRBV2 and TRBJ2-3, with 10 bases fitting TRBD2. The CDR3 covers 15 residues. From germline, CDR1 is SNHLY and CDR2 FYNNEI. With 6 bases clipped from V and 4 bases from J, the junction kept 7 bases outside the gene matches. The CDR3 DNA follows: TGTGCCAGCAGAAAAGCGGGGGGGCCGGCAGATACGCAGTATTTT. Protein sequence: CASRKAGGPADTQYF.

Points on this clone: Relative to the germline gene, one junction end is altered; a read error may explain this. J is TRBJ1-2 and V is TRBV2; D is possibly TRBD1 (6 bases). This CDR3 region has 15 residues. Germline CDR1 is SNHLY and CDR2 is FYNNEI. The CDR3, as DNA: TGTGCTAGCAGAATGAACAGGGAAGCTAACTATGGCTACACCTTC. This encodes CASRMNREANYGYTF.

The chain is built from TRBV10-3 and TRBJ2-2, with TRBD1 matching 11 bases. This CDR3 contains 16 residues. Germline V gene data show CDR1 as ENHRY and CDR2 as SYGVKD. V dropped 2 bases and J dropped 6; count of bases not matched to a gene: 5. Written as DNA, the CDR3 is TGTGCCATCAGTGAGATCGGGACAGGGGGGCCCGGGGAGCTGTTTTTT. This sequence encodes CAISEIGTGGPGELFF.

This rearrangement joins TRBV3-1 (or the pseudogene TRBV3-2) to TRBJ2-5; no definite D call. Trimming took off 6 bases at V and 2 bases at J, with 7 bases between the two ends. The CDR3 runs 12 residues. Germline V gives CDR1 LGHDT, CDR2 YNNKEL (reference sequence). CDR3 loop: CASSRNQETQYF. The CDR3 nucleotides are TGTGCCAGCAGTAGAAATCAAGAGACCCAGTACTTC.

This CDR3 is CASSLSGNQPQHF. CDR3 DNA: TGTGCCAGCAGCTTGTCAGGCAATCAGCCCCAGCATTTT. This rearrangement joins TRBV5-5 to TRBJ1-5; D gene uncertain. V was pared by 1 base and J by 2 bases, with 4 bases between. Germline V gives CDR1 SGHKS, CDR2 YYEKEE (reference sequence). The CDR3 spans 13 residues.

This chain joins TRBV7-8 and TRBJ2-3, with 8 nucleotides matching TRBD1. V lost 2 bases, J lost 2 bases, and 6 bases stayed unmatched. Germline CDR1 SGHVS, CDR2 FQNEAQ. This CDR3 spans 16 amino acids. CDR3 in DNA: TGTGCCAGCAGCTTACAGGGGGCGCTTCCCACAGATACGCAGTATTTT. Translation gives CASSLQGALPTDTQYF.

This clone was observed a single time. J is TRBJ2-1 and V is TRBV4-3; 9 bases match TRBD2. V trimming: 2 bases; J trimming: 2 bases; junction bases outside the gene matches: 1. The CDR3 runs to 15 residues. Germline CDR1 LGHNA, CDR2 YSLEER. The CDR3 spells CASSQLAGPYNEQFF. CDR3 bases: TGCGCCAGCAGCCAACTAGCGGGACCCTACAATGAGCAGTTCTTC.

This chain links TRBV14 with TRBJ2-3; TRBD1 is a possible D gene (6 bases). Germline values: CDR1 SGHDN, CDR2 FVKESK. The CDR3 runs 13 residues. Trimming pared 3 bases from V and 3 bases from J, leaving 7 bases between. CDR3 in amino acids: CASSQRGTDTQYF. The CDR3 coding sequence is TGTGCCAGCAGCCAGAGGGGGACAGATACGCAGTATTTT.

J is TRBJ1-3 and V is TRBV11-3, with TRBD1 matching 8 bases. The CDR3 is made up of 17 amino acids. The germline V gene encodes CDR1 SGHNT and CDR2 YENEEA. Trimming at V came to 4 bases and at J to 1 base, leaving 9 bases not matched to a gene. The CDR3 DNA reads as TGTGCCAGCAGCTACGGGACAGGCAGTCCTTCTGGAAACACCATATATTTT. Translating it yields CASSYGTGSPSGNTIYF. Based on the CDR3 plus reference TRBV11-3 and TRBJ1-3, the full variable domain is EAGVVQSPRYKIIEKKQPVAFWCNPISGHNTLYWYLQNLGQGPELLIRYENEEAVDDSQLPKDRFSAERLKGVDSTLKIQPAELGDSAVYLCASSYGTGSPSGNTIYFGEGSWLTVV.

This chain connects TRBV27 to TRBJ2-5, with 8 bases that match TRBD2. CDR1 is MNHEY, CDR2 SMNVEV, per germline (reference sequence). The CDR3 has 14 residues. V lost 6 bases, J lost 5 bases, and 8 bases stayed unmatched. For the CDR3, the DNA is TGTGCCAGCAGAGCCGGACTAGCCTCGGAGACCCAGTACTTC. It specifies CASRAGLASETQYF.

This clone was seen only once. The V call is TRBV5-3, the J call TRBJ1-2; D perhaps matches TRBD1 (6 bases). TRBV5-3 is recorded as an ORF, its role being uncertain. The length of the CDR3 is 14 residues. V was shortened by 4 bases and J by 4 bases, with 14 bases between the two germline ends. The CDR3 loop is CARSPPDRPYGYTF. Here the CDR3 DNA reads TGTGCCAGAAGCCCCCCGGACAGACCCTATGGCTACACCTTC.

This sequence joins TRBV28 and TRBJ1-5; the D gene is possibly TRBD1 (5 bases). Deletions cut 5 bases from V and 6 bases from J, with 14 bases between. The CDR3 is 14 amino acids. Germline CDR1 is MDHEN and CDR2 is SYDVKM. In DNA form, the CDR3 reads TGTGCCAGCAGTCGCTCCAGGGTGGGTCAGCCCCAGCATTTT. Translation: CASSRSRVGQPQHF.

The rearrangement uses TRBV9 and TRBJ1-5; 8 nucleotides align to TRBD1. V dropped 5 bases and J dropped 0; count of bases not matched to a gene: 16. Germline CDR1 reads SGDLS; CDR2 reads YYNGEE. CDR3 length: 19 residues. The DNA of the CDR3 is TGTGCCAGCAGACCGCCAGGGGGCTGCACTTATTTTAGCAATCAGCCCCAGCATTTT. This translates into CASRPPGGCTYFSNQPQHF.

This chain connects TRBV3-1 (or the pseudogene TRBV3-2) to TRBJ2-1; maybe TRBD2 (6 bases). CDR3 length: 15 residues. CDR1 and CDR2 (germline): LGHDT, YNNKEL (reference sequence). Trimming took 4 bases from V and 4 from J, leaving 14 bases between them. CDR3 region: CASSLRTNPYNEQFF. CDR3 bases: TGTGCCAGCAGCCTCCGGACTAACCCTTACAATGAGCAGTTCTTC.